This record concerns one T cell receptor (beta chain) sequence. No cognate antigen has been identified for it. One base away there is no much larger clone; base qualities are not given. The immunoSEQ Assay, a bias-controlled multiplex PCR, was used to amplify TCRbeta CDR3 regions from genomic DNA. The study's own analysis went as follows. Nucleated cell counts per sample were estimated from amplification of reference gene primers within the assay. To quantify the absolute abundance of each unique TCRbeta CDR3 rearrangement, sequence reads were collapsed and filtered. Productive Simpson clonality was computed per sample as the square root of Simpson's diversity index over productive rearrangements. Entries here come from immuneACCESS through TCRdb and include only in-frame sequences with V and J called. Some clones fail to appear in such tables; in the studies checked, an unresolved V gene covers under half of the shortfall, and the cause of the remainder is unknown. That table is the source of V, J and clone size, and D and trimming were worked out from the DNA. The sample includes about half a million clones, with approximately 85% observed a single time. More than 3% of the sample lies in the top ten.

Each collaborating institution followed its own protocols to collect whole blood in K2EDTA tubes. For TCRbeta analysis, collaborators shipped samples as frozen whole blood, isolated PBMCs, or DNA extracted from either of those sample types. The data are from a study of blood T cell repertoires in COVID-19 (dated by TCRdb to about 2020). About the investigation overall: Samples from collaborators originated in the United States, Italy and Spain and spanned both the acute and convalescent phases of COVID-19. The prospective study material was composed of cDNA or gDNA derived from T cells, B-cell-depleted T cells, or PBMCs. Subjects who had been exposed to COVID-19, were actively infected with it, or had recovered from it provided the deeply sampled blood TCRbeta repertoires that made up the dataset. A freely available public database, intended as a resource for researchers studying the immune response to SARS-CoV-2, is where the repertoires were released. The samples were drawn from two sources: the first 160 participants of the ongoing ImmuneRACE study, and some 1,300 subjects contributed by 6 global collaborators. The sample metadata nearly always contained a de-identified subject ID, COVID-19 status, age in years and sex. Where HLA class I and class II types were available, the types were taken from metadata supplied by the sample provider, not from assay-based typing. Overall study results and their limits: Clinical and demographic metadata were provided uncurated, with the amount varying by source and participant.

Sequences were obtained from peripheral blood. This TCR was recovered from a human donor in a cohort sampled during active COVID-19.

The DNA reads TGCGCCAGCAGCCAAGGTACCCAGGGGAGAGGGAAACTGTTTTTT. Its product reads: CASSQGTQGRGKLFF. The chain uses TRBV4-3 and TRBJ1-4; the D gene is possibly TRBD1, with 6 bases matching. CDR1 and CDR2, looked up from the germline V gene, are LGHNA and YSLEER. Trimming takes 1 base from V and 11 bases from J, and the germline ends sit 17 bases apart. The CDR3 runs 15 amino acids, cysteine and phenylalanine included. Only CDR3 DNA remains: 45 bases, in frame from the first base.